This TCR beta chain emerged from a study of blood T cell repertoires in COVID-19. Study details: Both acute and convalescent COVID-19 samples were obtained from the United States, Italy and Spain. The analysed material was cDNA or gDNA that came from T cells, B-cell-depleted T cells, or PBMCs.

As processed by the authors: Amplifying reference gene primers gave estimates of nucleated cell counts. Produced via immunoSEQ multiplex PCR; TCRdb's table is partial and in-frame only. Clonal size and the V and J genes are those of that table, whereas D and trimming came from the DNA. The data show about 110,000 clones, with roughly 80% seen just once and approximately 1.5% held by the top ten. This TCR was recovered from a man aged 45-60 years with acute or convalescent COVID-19. Sample: peripheral blood.

The CDR3 is CASSPGQGAYEQYF. The CDR3 bases are TGTGCCAGCAGTCCGGGACAGGGGGCCTACGAGCAGTACTTC. This chain uses TRBV28 with TRBJ2-7, with TRBD1 matching over 11 bases. The ends lost 5 bases at V and 2 bases at J; junction bases unmatched: 2. This CDR3 region has 14 residues. Germline loops: CDR1 MDHEN, CDR2 SYDVKM. Full variable domain (missing parts from reference TRBV28 and TRBJ2-7): DVKVTQSSRYLVKRTGEKVFLECVQDMDHENMFWYRQDPGLGLRLIYFSYDVKMKEKGDIPEGYSVSREKKERFSLILESASTNQTSMYLCASSPGQGAYEQYFGPGTRLTVT.